This TCR beta chain was profiled in a study of blood T cell repertoires in COVID-19. As for the study in general: COVID-19 samples collected from the United States, Italy and Spain covered acute and convalescent phases. In each case, the material was cDNA or gDNA derived from T cells, B-cell-depleted T cells, or PBMCs.

As handled by the study authors: Nucleated cell number was recorded as an estimate derived from reference gene primer amplification. Measured with immunoSEQ multiplex PCR; TCRdb has only the in-frame clones, and not every one. The V and J calls and clone size were taken over from that table, and D and trimming were inferred from the DNA. The sample has approximately 280,000 clones; approximately 83% are singletons. The table lists this clone with a count of one. Germline loops: CDR1 LNHNV, CDR2 YYDKDF (reference sequence). Trimming cost V 1 base and J 6 bases, with 9 bases left between them. This CDR3 is 13 amino acids long.

The sample was peripheral blood. The sequence was collected from a woman between 65 and 79 years old with acute or convalescent COVID-19. This chain uses TRBV15 with TRBJ1-1, with D possibly TRBD1 on 5 matching bases. The CDR3 DNA follows: TGTGCCACCAGCAGAGGGGGGGTGGCTGAAGCTTTCTTT. It is translated as CATSRGGVAEAFF.